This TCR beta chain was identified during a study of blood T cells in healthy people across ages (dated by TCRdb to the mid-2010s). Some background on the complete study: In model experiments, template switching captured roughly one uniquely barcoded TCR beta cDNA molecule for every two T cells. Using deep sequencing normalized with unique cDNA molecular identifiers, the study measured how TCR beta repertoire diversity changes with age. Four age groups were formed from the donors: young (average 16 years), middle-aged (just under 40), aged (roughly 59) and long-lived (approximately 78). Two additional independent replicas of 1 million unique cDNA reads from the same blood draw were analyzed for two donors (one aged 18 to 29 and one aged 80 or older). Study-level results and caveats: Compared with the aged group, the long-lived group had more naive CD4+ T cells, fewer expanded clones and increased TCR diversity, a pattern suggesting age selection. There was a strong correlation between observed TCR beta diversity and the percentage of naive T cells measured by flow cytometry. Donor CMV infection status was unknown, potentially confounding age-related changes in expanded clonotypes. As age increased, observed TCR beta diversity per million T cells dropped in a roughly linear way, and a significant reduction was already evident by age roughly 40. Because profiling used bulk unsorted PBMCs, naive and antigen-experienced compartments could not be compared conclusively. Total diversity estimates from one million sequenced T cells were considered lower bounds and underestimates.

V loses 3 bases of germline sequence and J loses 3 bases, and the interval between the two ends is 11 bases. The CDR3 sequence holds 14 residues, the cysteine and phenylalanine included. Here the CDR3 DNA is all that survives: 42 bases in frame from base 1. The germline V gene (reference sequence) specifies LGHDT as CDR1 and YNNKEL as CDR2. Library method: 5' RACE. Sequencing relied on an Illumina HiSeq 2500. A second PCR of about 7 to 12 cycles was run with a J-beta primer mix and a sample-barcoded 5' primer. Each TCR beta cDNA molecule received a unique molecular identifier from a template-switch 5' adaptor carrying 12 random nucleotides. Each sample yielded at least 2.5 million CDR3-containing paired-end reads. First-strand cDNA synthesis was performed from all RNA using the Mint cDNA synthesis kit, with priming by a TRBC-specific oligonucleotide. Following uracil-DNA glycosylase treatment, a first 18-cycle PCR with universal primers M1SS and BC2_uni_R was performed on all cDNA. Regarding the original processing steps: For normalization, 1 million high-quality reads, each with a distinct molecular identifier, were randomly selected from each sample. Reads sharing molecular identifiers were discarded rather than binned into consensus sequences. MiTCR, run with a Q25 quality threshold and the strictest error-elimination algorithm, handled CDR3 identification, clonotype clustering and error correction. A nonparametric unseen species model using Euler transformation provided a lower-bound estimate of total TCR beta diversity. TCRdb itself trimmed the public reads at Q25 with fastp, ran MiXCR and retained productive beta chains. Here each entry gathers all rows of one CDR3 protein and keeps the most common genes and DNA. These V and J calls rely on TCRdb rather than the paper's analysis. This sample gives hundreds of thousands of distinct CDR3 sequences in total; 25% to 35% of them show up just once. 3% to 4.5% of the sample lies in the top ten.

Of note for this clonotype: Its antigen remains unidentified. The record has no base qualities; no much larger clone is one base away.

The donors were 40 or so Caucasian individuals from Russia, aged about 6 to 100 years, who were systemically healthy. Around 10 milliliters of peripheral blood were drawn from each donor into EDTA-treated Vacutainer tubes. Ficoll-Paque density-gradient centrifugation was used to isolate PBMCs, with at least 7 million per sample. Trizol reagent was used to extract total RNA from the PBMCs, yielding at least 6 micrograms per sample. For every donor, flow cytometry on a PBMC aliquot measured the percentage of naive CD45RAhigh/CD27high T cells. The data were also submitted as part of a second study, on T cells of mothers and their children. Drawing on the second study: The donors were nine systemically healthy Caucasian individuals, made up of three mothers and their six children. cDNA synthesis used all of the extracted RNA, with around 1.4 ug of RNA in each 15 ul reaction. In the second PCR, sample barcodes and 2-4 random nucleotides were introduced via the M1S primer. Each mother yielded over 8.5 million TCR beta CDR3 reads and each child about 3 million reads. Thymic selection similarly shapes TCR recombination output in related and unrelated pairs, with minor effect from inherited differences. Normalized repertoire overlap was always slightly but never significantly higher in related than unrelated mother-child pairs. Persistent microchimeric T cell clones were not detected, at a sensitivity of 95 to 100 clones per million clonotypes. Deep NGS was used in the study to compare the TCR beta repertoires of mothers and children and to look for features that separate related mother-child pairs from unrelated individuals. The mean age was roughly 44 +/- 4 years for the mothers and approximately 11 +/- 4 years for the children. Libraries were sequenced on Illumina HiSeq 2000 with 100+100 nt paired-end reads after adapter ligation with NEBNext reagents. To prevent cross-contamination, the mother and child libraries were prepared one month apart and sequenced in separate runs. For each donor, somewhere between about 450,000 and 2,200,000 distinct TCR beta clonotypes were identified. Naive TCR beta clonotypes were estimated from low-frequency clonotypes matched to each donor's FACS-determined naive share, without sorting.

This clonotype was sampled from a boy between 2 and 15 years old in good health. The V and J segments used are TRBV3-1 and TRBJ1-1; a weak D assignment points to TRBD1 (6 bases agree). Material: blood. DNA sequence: TGTGCCAGCAGCCACAGCCAGGGGTACACTGAAGCTTTCTTT. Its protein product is CASSHSQGYTEAFF.